The following is a T cell receptor beta chain sequence with its context. This specimen comes from a study of blood T cell repertoires in COVID-19. In the source study's methods: It was from reference gene primer amplification that nucleated cell counts were estimated. Only in-frame clones appear in the TCRdb table, and some are missing; sequencing was by immunoSEQ multiplex PCR. V and J calls and clone size follow that table, whereas D and trimming were derived from the DNA. The sample includes about 250,000 clones, approximately 85% of them seen just once. The study recruited people aged roughly 18 to 95 years across about two dozen US areas. Which cohort a participant joined came from the clinical history participants gave. V gave up 4 bases and J gave up 2 bases, with 10 bases separating them. Germline assignment: CDR1 KGHDR and CDR2 SFDVKD. The CDR3 spans 15 residues.

The rearrangement links TRBV24-1 to TRBJ2-2; TRBD1 might be the D (6 bases). The material sequenced was PBMCs or T cells enriched from blood (not recorded which). The receptor's source is a woman between 50 and 59 years old with acute COVID-19. The CDR3: CATSDPGQNTGELFF. CDR3 nucleotide sequence: TGTGCCACCAGTGACCCGGGACAAAACACCGGGGAGCTGTTTTTT.